What follows are 18 T cell receptor beta chains derived from one specimen sequenced in a study of T cell changes during pregnancy in multiple sclerosis. Assay used: immunoSEQ multiplex PCR; TCRdb lists only in-frame clones, some missing. Seen here are more than 55,000 clones, about 90% observed once, and the top ten hold 1.5% to 2%. This specimen consisted of peripheral blood, obtained in the first trimester of pregnancy. These receptors originate from a female donor in good health, enrolled as a control in a pregnancy study.

The chain links TRBV28 to TRBJ1-3, with D uncertain. The CDR3 has 14 amino acids. From germline, CDR1 is MDHEN and CDR2 SYDVKM. Trimming stripped 3 bases from V and 0 bases from J, with 6 bases between. This CDR3 is CASSFSPSGNTIYF. CDR3 DNA sequence: TGTGCCAGCAGTTTCTCCCCCTCTGGAAACACCATATATTTT.

The gene calls are TRBV2 and TRBJ2-3; the D is unclear. The CDR3 runs 11 residues. V lost 8 bases and J 5 bases, leaving 8 bases between the germline ends. Looked up from germline, CDR1 is SNHLY and CDR2 is FYNNEI. CDR3 amino acids: CASSRRDTQYF. In nucleotides, the CDR3 is TGTGCCAGCTCGAGGCGAGATACGCAGTATTTT.

V is TRBV5-4 and J is TRBJ1-1, with 8 positions matching TRBD1. The junction had 6 bases not matched to a gene; V was cut back by 4 bases and J by 1 base. Germline values: CDR1 SGHNT, CDR2 YYREEE (reference sequence). The CDR3 has 15 amino acids. CDR3 loop: CASSMPGTGNTEAFF. The CDR3 DNA reads as TGTGCCAGCAGCATGCCCGGGACAGGGAACACTGAAGCTTTCTTT.

The chain joins TRBV7-2 to TRBJ2-1, with 7 positions matching TRBD2. Trimming cost V 3 bases and J 7 bases; bases outside gene matches: 3. Germline V gene lookup returns CDR1 SGHTA and CDR2 FQGNSA. This CDR3 has 13 amino acids. CDR3 amino acids: CASSFGGFNEQFF. The CDR3 DNA is TGTGCCAGCAGCTTCGGGGGGTTTAATGAGCAGTTCTTC.

V and J are TRBV27 and TRBJ2-7; 8 bases fit TRBD2. Germline V gene sequence: CDR1 MNHEY, CDR2 SMNVEV (reference sequence). The length of the CDR3 is 14 residues. The V segment lost 5 bases and the J segment 6 bases; nucleotides outside the gene matches: 9. CDR3 nucleotide sequence: TGTGCCAGCAGTGAAGCGGGAGCCGGGGGCGAGCAGTACTTC. It is translated as CASSEAGAGGEQYF.

This clone occurred a few times. The CDR3 reads CASSLGTAGGVDTQYF. The CDR3 DNA reads TGCGCCAGCAGCCTCGGAACGGCGGGAGGTGTAGATACGCAGTATTTT. The rearrangement links TRBV4-1 to TRBJ2-3, with 8 bases that match TRBD2. V lost 4 bases to trimming and J lost 5 bases; unmatched junction nucleotides: 11. Germline CDR1 reads MGHRA; CDR2 reads YSYEKL. The CDR3 runs 16 residues.

The chain recombines TRBV7-9 with TRBJ1-4; TRBD1 matches at 8 bases. The V and J ends lost 4 bases and 8 bases, in that order; junction bases with no gene match: 9. CDR3 size: 15 residues. CDR1 is SEHNR and CDR2 is FQNEAQ in the germline V gene (reference sequence). DNA for the CDR3: TGTGCCAGCAGCTCCGAAGGACAGGGTTTGGAAAAACTGTTTTTT. Amino acids: CASSSEGQGLEKLFF.

This chain joins TRBV19 and TRBJ2-4, with D possibly being TRBD2 (6 bases). The CDR3 has 16 amino acids. Germline lookup yields CDR1 LNHDA and CDR2 SQIVND (reference sequence). The germline V and J ends were trimmed by 5 bases and 1 base, with 15 bases remaining between them. The CDR3 bases are TGTGCCAGTAGTGTCGGTGGAGGGCGGGCCAAAAACATTCAGTACTTC. Residues: CASSVGGGRAKNIQYF.

The rearrangement links TRBV9 to TRBJ2-3, with a tentative D call TRBD2 (7 bases). V lost 3 bases and J 3 bases, leaving 20 bases between the germline ends. The length of the CDR3 is 17 residues. Germline V gives CDR1 SGDLS, CDR2 YYNGEE. The CDR3 loop is CASSARGGKRETDTQYF. In nucleotides, the CDR3 is TGTGCCAGCAGCGCCAGGGGCGGGAAGCGGGAAACAGATACGCAGTATTTT.

The rearrangement links TRBV7-2 to TRBJ2-7; 10 positions match TRBD2. Germline trimming cut 3 bases from V and 4 bases from J; bases unmatched to any gene: 6. There are 15 residues in the CDR3. Germline assignment: CDR1 SGHTA and CDR2 FQGNSA. In DNA, the CDR3 is TGTGCCAGCAGCTTCTATCTAGCGGGAGTTTACGAGCAGTACTTC. Encoded protein: CASSFYLAGVYEQYF.

The V and J genes are TRBV2 and TRBJ2-5, with 11 bases matching TRBD1. CDR1 and CDR2 (germline): SNHLY, FYNNEI. Trimming at V came to 2 bases and at J to 5 bases, leaving 7 bases not matched to a gene. The CDR3 is 16 residues long. This CDR3 reads CASSEPGQGAGETQYF. The CDR3 nucleotides read TGTGCCAGCAGTGAACCTGGACAGGGGGCGGGGGAGACCCAGTACTTC.

The chain couples TRBV6-1 to TRBJ1-5; D unresolved. Germline values: CDR1 MNHNS, CDR2 SASEGT. Trimming removed 1 base from V and 0 bases from J, with 13 bases in between. The CDR3 runs to 17 residues. The CDR3 loop is CASSEDEYSYSNQPQHF. The CDR3 nucleotides read TGTGCCAGCAGTGAAGACGAGTATAGCTATAGCAATCAGCCCCAGCATTTT.

The chain is built from TRBV7-9 and TRBJ1-4; 9 bases agree with TRBD1. V was clipped by 5 bases and J by 6 bases; unmatched bases: 10. The CDR3 spans 16 residues. Germline V gives CDR1 SEHNR, CDR2 FQNEAQ (reference sequence). CDR3 nucleotides: TGTGCCAGCAGCCACCTACCGGGACAGGGCGATGAAAAACTGTTTTTT. Its protein is CASSHLPGQGDEKLFF.

The chain recombines TRBV20-1 with TRBJ1-2; 8 nucleotides line up with TRBD1. Germline V gene data show CDR1 as DFQATT and CDR2 as SNEGSKA (reference sequence). The CDR3 is 11 residues long. The V gene end was trimmed by 2 bases and the J gene end by 7 bases; junction bases not matched to a gene: 0. The CDR3 bases are TGCAGTGCTAGAACAGGGGGTGGCTACACCTTC. Protein sequence: CSARTGGGYTF.

V and J are TRBV19 and TRBJ1-2, with 10 bases lining up with TRBD1. V gave up 3 bases and J gave up 6 bases; unmatched junction bases: 4. This CDR3 is built from 14 residues. The germline V gene encodes CDR1 LNHDA and CDR2 SQIVND (reference sequence). CDR3 sequence (DNA): TGTGCCAGTAGTATTACCGGGACAGGGGATGGCTACACCTTC. This encodes CASSITGTGDGYTF.

The chain has TRBV14 and TRBJ2-3, with D perhaps TRBD1 (5 bases). The CDR3 sequence is 16 residues long. V lost 2 bases, J lost 2 bases, and 14 bases lay in between. Germline CDR1 is SGHDN and CDR2 is FVKESK. In nucleotides, the CDR3 is TGTGCCAGCAGCCAAAGAGACAGTCCTCTCACAGATACGCAGTATTTT. Amino acids: CASSQRDSPLTDTQYF. Using reference TRBV14 and TRBJ2-3 for the parts outside the CDR3, the full variable domain is EAGVTQFPSHSVIEKGQTVTLRCDPISGHDNLYWYRRVMGKEIKFLLHFVKESKQDESGMPNNRFLAERTGGTYSTLKVQPAELEDSGVYFCASSQRDSPLTDTQYFGPGTRLTVL.

The chain recombines TRBV29-1 with TRBJ1-1; tentative D call: TRBD1 (5 bases). V was pared by 6 bases and J by 4 bases, with 12 bases between. Germline V gene sequence: CDR1 SQVTM, CDR2 ANQGSEA. This CDR3 is built from 12 residues. This CDR3 reads CSVRQGGTEAFF. The CDR3, as DNA: TGCAGCGTACGGCAGGGAGGCACTGAAGCTTTCTTT. Filled out from reference TRBV29-1 and TRBJ1-1, the complete variable domain reads SAVISQKPSRDICQRGTSLTIQCQVDSQVTMMFWYRQQPGQSLTLIATANQGSEATYESGFVIDKFPISRPNLTFSTLTVSNMSPEDSSIYLCSVRQGGTEAFFGQGTRLTVV.

The CDR3 protein is CASTRAGLNTGELFF. The CDR3 nucleotides are TGTGCCAGCACAAGGGCGGGATTAAACACCGGGGAGCTGTTTTTT. The chain employs TRBV11-2 and TRBJ2-2; possibly TRBD2 for D (6 bases). This CDR3 region has 15 residues. V dropped 7 bases and J dropped 2 bases, with 14 bases sitting between them. CDR1 SGHAT and CDR2 FQNNGV come from the germline V gene.